This TCR beta chain was observed in a study of tumor and adjacent non-tumor tissue in lung cancer. Points on this clonotype: No antigen is known for it.

No cell sorting was done before RNA was extracted from the tissue. Donors were chemotherapy-naive, newly diagnosed lung cancer surgical patients in China, August–late 2014. The germline gives CDR1 MNHEY, CDR2 SVGEGT. CDR3 length equals 19 residues. Trimming left V 8 bases short and J 2 bases short, with 30 bases between. The library came from three nested PCR rounds adapted from ARM-PCR protocols. TCRdb ran MiXCR on the multiplex PCR reads and lists one entry per CDR3 protein. The sample includes 70,000 to 90,000 distinct CDR3 sequences, around 75% seen only once; the top ten take less than 15%. Study results and caveats: Top 100 clones took a larger repertoire share in normal lung.

This chain joins TRBV6-2 or TRBV6-3 and TRBJ2-5; D may correspond to TRBD1 or TRBD2 (5 bases each). The sequence derives from a woman between 45 and 65 years old with non-small cell lung cancer. Material: lung tumor tissue. CDR3 in amino acids: CASGPRTGTVVTYQETQYF. CDR3 nucleotides: TGTGCCAGCGGTCCACGAACGGGGACGGTGGTAACGTATCAAGAGACCCAGTACTTC.